Below are 31 T cell receptor beta chains sequenced from a single sample in a study of shared clonotypes between healthy human individuals. Measured with immunoSEQ multiplex PCR; TCRdb has only the in-frame clones, and not every one. The sample has about 980,000 clones, over 75% seen once; the top ten hold around 1.5%. The sequenced sample was memory CD4+ T cells sorted from blood. Subset: CD45RA-negative fraction. The receptors originated from a man aged 18 to 35 in good health.

This clone occurred once. V and J are TRBV4-2 and TRBJ2-2; 11 bases align to TRBD2. J was trimmed by 3 bases and V by 2 bases; bases with no gene match: 2. Germline CDR1 reads LGHNA; CDR2 reads YNFKEQ. This CDR3 contains 16 residues. CDR3 nucleotides: TGTGCCAGCAGCCAAACTAGCGGGAGCGACACCGGGGAGCTGTTTTTT. Translation gives CASSQTSGSDTGELFF.

This chain joins TRBV2 and TRBJ2-5; 10 nucleotides agree with TRBD2. CDR1 and CDR2 from the germline V gene are SNHLY and FYNNEI. J lost 1 base, V lost 7 bases, and 6 bases had no gene match. The CDR3 contains 15 residues. As DNA, the CDR3 is TGTGCCAGCAAGAGCGGGAGGGCCCCCCAAGAGACCCAGTACTTC. Its protein is CASKSGRAPQETQYF.

CDR3 coding DNA: TGTGCCAGCAGCAAAAGATACGAGCAGTACTTC. It is translated as CASSKRYEQYF. The chain recombines TRBV21-1 with TRBJ2-7. TRBV21-1 is described as a pseudogene. This CDR3 is built from 11 residues.

This clone was found a few times. Different DNA sequences within this sample yield the same CDR3. V and J are TRBV11-2 and TRBJ2-1; D is possibly TRBD1 or TRBD2 (5 bases each). The CDR3 totals 15 residues. Germline V gene data show CDR1 as SGHAT and CDR2 as FQNNGV. V was trimmed by 3 bases and J by 0 bases, leaving 9 bases between them. The DNA of the CDR3 is TGTGCCAGCAGCTTGGGACGGAGCTCCTACAATGAGCAGTTCTTC. Translation gives CASSLGRSSYNEQFF.

This clone has just a few counts. The same CDR3 is also encoded by other DNA sequences in this sample. This chain connects TRBV29-1 to TRBJ2-7; the D gene is possibly TRBD1 (5 bases). V was cut by 4 bases and J by 1 base, with 8 bases left in between. Germline V gene sequence: CDR1 SQVTM, CDR2 ANQGSEA. The CDR3 covers 12 residues. This CDR3 reads CSVGRVSYEQYF. The DNA for the CDR3 is TGCAGCGTTGGCAGGGTATCCTACGAGCAGTACTTC.

The chain recombines TRBV19 with TRBJ2-5, with D possibly matching TRBD2 (5 bases). The CDR3 sequence is 14 residues long. Trimming pared 7 bases from V and 6 bases from J, leaving 18 bases between. Germline values: CDR1 LNHDA, CDR2 SQIVND (reference sequence). CDR3 amino acids: CASTTAGSKKTQYF. The CDR3 DNA reads TGTGCCAGTACCACGGCGGGCTCAAAAAAGACCCAGTACTTC.

The genes are TRBV6-6 and TRBJ2-7; TRBD2 is a possible D gene (6 bases). This CDR3 spans 13 amino acids. Germline CDR1 reads MNHNY; CDR2 reads SVGAGI (reference sequence). The V gene lost 5 bases and the J gene lost 6 bases, with 14 bases spanning the gap. The CDR3 reads CASSRGDFSEQYF. CDR3 nucleotides: TGTGCCAGCAGTCGCGGGGATTTCTCCGAGCAGTACTTC.

The rearrangement joins TRBV7-8 to TRBJ2-2; 7 positions agree with TRBD2. The CDR3 loop spans 17 amino acids. Trimming at V came to 5 bases and at J to 5 bases, leaving 14 bases not matched to a gene. Germline V gene lookup returns CDR1 SGHVS and CDR2 FQNEAQ. DNA for the CDR3: TGTGCCAGCAGCCGCCGCGAGTCGGCGGGAGTAACCGGGGAGCTGTTTTTT. It specifies CASSRRESAGVTGELFF.

This clone was observed a few times. Here the CDR3 reads CASSIQGGQETQYF. The CDR3, as DNA: TGTGCCAGTAGTATACAGGGGGGCCAAGAGACCCAGTACTTC. The chain recombines TRBV19 with TRBJ2-5, with D perhaps TRBD1 (7 bases). Per the germline V gene, CDR1 is LNHDA and CDR2 is SQIVND (reference sequence). The CDR3 has 14 residues. The V end was cut by 2 bases, the J end by 1 base, with 8 bases between.

This clone appeared once. The chain links TRBV27 to TRBJ1-1, with TRBD1 matching 7 bases. The CDR3 is 13 residues long. CDR1 is MNHEY and CDR2 is SMNVEV in the germline V gene (reference sequence). Trimming at V came to 5 bases and at J to 4 bases, leaving 4 bases not matched to a gene. In DNA form, the CDR3 reads TGTGCCAGCAGTCCACAGGGGATCACTGAAGCTTTCTTT. Translating it yields CASSPQGITEAFF.

V and J are TRBV2 and TRBJ2-3; D is uncertain. The V and J ends lost 0 bases and 3 bases respectively, with 13 bases between them. The CDR3 has 16 residues. CDR1 and CDR2 from the germline V gene are SNHLY and FYNNEI. CDR3 in DNA: TGTGCCAGCAGTGAAGCGGGCCCTCAAGGAACAGATACGCAGTATTTT. This codes for CASSEAGPQGTDTQYF.

The chain recombines TRBV30 with TRBJ1-5; 11 bases line up with TRBD1. This CDR3 spans 14 amino acids. V lost 5 bases, J lost 6 bases, and 6 bases stayed unmatched. Germline V gene lookup returns CDR1 GTSNPN and CDR2 SVGIG (reference sequence). CDR3 nucleotides: TGTGCCTGGGACGTAGGGACAGGGGGTCAGCCCCAGCATTTT. This sequence encodes CAWDVGTGGQPQHF.

This clone showed up just once. This chain uses TRBV6-5 with TRBJ2-3, with 8 bases fitting TRBD2. After removal of 2 bases from V and 1 base from J, the junction contained 2 bases not matched to a gene. Germline V gives CDR1 MNHEY, CDR2 SVGAGI. The CDR3 is made up of 15 amino acids. The CDR3 reads CASSYTTSGTDTQYF. DNA of the CDR3: TGTGCCAGCAGTTACACGACTAGCGGCACAGATACGCAGTATTTT.

The DNA of the CDR3 is TGTGCCAGCAGCTTAGGGGTGGGCGATCAGCCCCAGCATTTT. Encoded protein: CASSLGVGDQPQHF. This sequence joins TRBV7-6 and TRBJ1-5; D call uncertain. The CDR3 is 14 residues long. CDR1 and CDR2 from the germline V gene are SGHVS and FNYEAQ. Trimming took off 1 base at V and 5 bases at J, with 9 bases between the two ends.

The chain carries TRBV6-5 and TRBJ1-2; a possible D gene is TRBD1 (5 bases). Per germline, CDR1 MNHEY and CDR2 SVGAGI. This CDR3 comprises 12 residues. V gave up 2 bases and J gave up 4 bases, with 5 bases separating them. The CDR3 loop is CASSYGGYGYTF. In nucleotides, the CDR3 is TGTGCCAGCAGTTACGGGGGCTATGGCTACACCTTC.

This clone was recorded a few times. The V call is TRBV14, the J call TRBJ1-4, with a weak D call TRBD1 (6 bases). V was trimmed by 0 bases and J by 7 bases, leaving 12 bases between them. In germline, CDR1 is SGHDN, CDR2 FVKESK. This CDR3 spans 15 amino acids. This CDR3 is CASSQDPGAGEKLFF. The CDR3 nucleotides are TGTGCCAGCAGCCAAGATCCGGGGGCTGGTGAAAAACTGTTTTTT.

The rearrangement joins TRBV28 to TRBJ1-2; D is perhaps TRBD1 (6 bases). Trimming took off 3 bases at V and 6 bases at J, with 17 bases between the two ends. The CDR3 is 15 amino acids. Germline CDR1 is MDHEN and CDR2 is SYDVKM. CDR3 in DNA: TGTGCCAGCAGTTTTCGGTCAGCAGGGGACGATGGCTACACCTTC. Its translation is CASSFRSAGDDGYTF.

CDR3 in amino acids: CASSAGNRETQYF. The CDR3 nucleotides read TGTGCCAGCAGCGCAGGGAATCGAGAGACCCAGTACTTC. The chain uses TRBV7-6 and TRBJ2-5; D may be TRBD1 (5 bases). V lost 5 bases and J 4 bases, leaving 11 bases between the germline ends. The CDR3 has 13 amino acids. Germline assignment: CDR1 SGHVS and CDR2 FNYEAQ.

The J gene is TRBJ1-5, the V gene TRBV7-8; TRBD1 agrees at 11 bases. The ends lost 1 base at V and 9 bases at J; junction bases unmatched: 2. Looked up from germline, CDR1 is SGHVS and CDR2 is FQNEAQ. This CDR3 is built from 14 residues. CDR3 coding DNA: TGTGCCAGCAGCTTAGACGGGACAGGGGGGCCCCAGCATTTT. Amino acids: CASSLDGTGGPQHF.

Written as DNA, the CDR3 is TGTGCCAGCAGCCCATTAGCCTTCGGGACTGAAGCTTTCTTT. Translation: CASSPLAFGTEAFF. J is TRBJ1-1 and V is TRBV5-4; the D is unclear. Trimming removed 4 bases at V and 5 bases at J, with 15 bases between. Germline CDR1 reads SGHNT; CDR2 reads YYREEE (reference sequence). This CDR3 is 14 amino acids long.

Concerning this clone: This same CDR3 is encoded by further DNA sequences in the sample. The chain employs TRBV5-1 and TRBJ1-5; 7 bases match TRBD1. This CDR3 comprises 15 residues. Losses at the gene ends were 0 bases for V and 2 bases for J; bases not matched to a gene: 2. Germline V gene data show CDR1 as SGHRS and CDR2 as YFSETQ. The CDR3 region is CASSLGTGGNQPQHF. The DNA of the CDR3 is TGCGCCAGCAGCTTGGGGACAGGCGGCAATCAGCCCCAGCATTTT.

The chain is built from TRBV6-1 and TRBJ1-5; 7 bases line up with TRBD1. This CDR3 contains 13 residues. Trimming at V came to 6 bases and at J to 5 bases, leaving 4 bases not matched to a gene. Per germline, CDR1 MNHNS and CDR2 SASEGT. CDR3 DNA sequence: TGTGCCAGCAGGCAAACAGGGGATCAGCCCCAGCATTTT. Translation: CASRQTGDQPQHF.

A note on this clone: The sample carries other DNA sequences with the same CDR3. The V and J genes are TRBV7-2 and TRBJ1-6; D is unclear. This CDR3 contains 13 residues. V was trimmed by 3 bases and J by 6 bases, leaving 6 bases between them. Germline V gene lookup returns CDR1 SGHTA and CDR2 FQGNSA. The CDR3: CASSLAGNSPLHF. DNA for the CDR3: TGTGCCAGCAGCTTGGCCGGTAATTCACCCCTCCACTTT.

The chain uses TRBV28 and TRBJ2-5; 14 bases are a match to TRBD2. V lost 6 bases to trimming and J lost 4 bases; unmatched junction nucleotides: 13. Per germline, CDR1 MDHEN and CDR2 SYDVKM. This CDR3 region has 18 residues. CDR3 bases: TGTGCCAGCAGCGGGACTAGCGGGGGTTCGAGGGTAAGAGAGACCCAGTACTTC. Protein sequence: CASSGTSGGSRVRETQYF. The full variable domain, rest sourced from reference TRBV28 and TRBJ2-5, is DVKVTQSSRYLVKRTGEKVFLECVQDMDHENMFWYRQDPGLGLRLIYFSYDVKMKEKGDIPEGYSVSREKKERFSLILESASTNQTSMYLCASSGTSGGSRVRETQYFGPGTRLLVL.

The chain employs TRBV7-2 and TRBJ1-3; a possible D gene is TRBD1 (5 bases). Between the trimmed V and J ends, which lost 5 bases and 3 bases, there was a span of 8 bases. Germline loops: CDR1 SGHTA, CDR2 FQGNSA. The CDR3 extends over 13 amino acids. CDR3 region: CASSPGGGNTIYF. The CDR3 region has the DNA TGTGCCAGCAGCCCCGGGGGTGGAAACACCATATATTTT.

The CDR3 region has the DNA TGTGCCAGCAGCGCCCACAGGGGAGAATATGAAAAACTGTTTTTT. Protein sequence: CASSAHRGEYEKLFF. V and J are TRBV9 and TRBJ1-4, with 7 bases lining up with TRBD1. There are 15 residues in the CDR3. V lost 3 bases to trimming and J lost 6 bases; unmatched junction nucleotides: 8. Germline V gene data show CDR1 as SGDLS and CDR2 as YYNGEE.

This clone was picked up one time. The chain joins TRBV9 to TRBJ1-6; D call uncertain. Trimming cost V 0 bases and J 9 bases, with 16 bases left between them. The germline V gene encodes CDR1 SGDLS and CDR2 YYNGEE. The CDR3 runs to 16 residues. The CDR3 coding sequence is TGTGCCAGCAGCGTAGGTAACGCAGGAACGGTTTCACCCCTCCACTTT. This gives the protein CASSVGNAGTVSPLHF.

In regard to this clone: This sample includes further DNA sequences coding for the same CDR3. The CDR3 nucleotides are TGTGCCTGGAGTGTGGGGGGGATCTCTGGAAACACCATATATTTT. It yields the protein CAWSVGGISGNTIYF. The rearrangement uses TRBV30 and TRBJ1-3; D may be TRBD1 (5 bases). Germline assignment: CDR1 GTSNPN and CDR2 SVGIG (reference sequence). CDR3 length equals 15 residues. V was cut by 0 bases and J by 0 bases, with 9 bases left in between.

This clone was observed a handful of times. Other nucleotide sequences from this sample produce the same CDR3. This chain uses TRBV7-3 with TRBJ2-5; perhaps TRBD1 as D (6 bases). CDR1 and CDR2 (germline): SGHTA, FQGTGA. The CDR3 runs 14 residues. V lost 5 bases to trimming and J lost 2 bases, with 12 bases between them. The CDR3 DNA reads TGTGCCAGCAGCCTACAGGGTGGGCAAGAGACCCAGTACTTC. Translated: CASSLQGGQETQYF.

The genes are TRBV7-9 and TRBJ1-1, with unresolved D. This CDR3 is 12 amino acids long. Germline V gives CDR1 SEHNR, CDR2 FQNEAQ (reference sequence). Trimming took 4 bases from V and 7 from J, leaving 10 bases between them. CDR3 sequence: CASSSTVGEAFF. CDR3 DNA sequence: TGTGCCAGCAGCTCTACAGTGGGTGAAGCTTTCTTT.

This clone was detected only a few times. The J gene is TRBJ2-5, the V gene TRBV18; perhaps TRBD1 as D (6 bases). The CDR3 sequence is 14 residues long. V was clipped by 3 bases and J by 5 bases, with 13 bases between them. Germline loops: CDR1 KGHSH, CDR2 LQKENI. The CDR3 region has the DNA TGTGCCAGCTCACCGGGACATCCAGCCGAGACCCAGTACTTC. Amino acids: CASSPGHPAETQYF.